This TCR beta chain was observed in a study of T cell responses to AZD1222 COVID-19 vaccine. Study conclusions and caveats: Clonal diversity was possibly underestimated, and white British individuals and females predominated among donors. Baseline seropositivity occurred in only 5 to 7 AZD1222 recipients. Spike as a whole was targeted by vaccine-associated CD4 TCRs, dominant at 160-218 and 743-854.

The table lists this clone with a count of one. The antigen remains unidentified. The repertoire was sequenced with immunoSEQ multiplex PCR; TCRdb's copy has only in-frame clones and lacks some. In the table there are fewer than 150,000 clones, around 93% of which are singletons. Material: peripheral blood, obtained 28 days after the second AZD1222 dose. This clonotype was obtained from an adult who received the AZD1222 COVID-19 vaccine.

CDR3 protein: CASSISGNSPLHF. In DNA, the CDR3 is TGTGCCAGCTCGATATCAGGGAACTCACCCCTCCACTTT. The chain links TRBV6-5 to TRBJ1-6, with D perhaps matching TRBD1 (5 bases). This CDR3 has 13 amino acids. V lost 8 bases, J lost 10 bases, and 15 bases lay in between. CDR1 and CDR2 from the germline V gene are MNHEY and SVGAGI.